The 17 T cell receptor beta chains given below trace back to one sample, sequenced in a study of blood T cell repertoires in COVID-19. TCRdb keeps only in-frame clones here, not all; method: immunoSEQ multiplex PCR. This table holds about 260,000 clones, over 70% found once. Sequenced: peripheral blood. Every receptor here comes from a woman aged 40 to 50 who had recovered from COVID-19.

This clone was observed once. The V call is TRBV4-1, the J call TRBJ1-1, with 8 bases that match TRBD1. Germline loops: CDR1 MGHRA, CDR2 YSYEKL. This CDR3 spans 14 amino acids. J lost 1 base, V lost 6 bases, and 4 bases had no gene match. CDR3 nucleotide sequence: TGCGCCAGCAGTCCTCAGGGGGCGAACACTGAAGCTTTCTTT. Amino acids: CASSPQGANTEAFF.

V and J are TRBV7-9 and TRBJ1-2; D remains ambiguous. Looked up from germline, CDR1 is SEHNR and CDR2 is FQNEAQ (reference sequence). V gave up 1 base and J gave up 3 bases, with 6 bases separating them. The CDR3 extends over 13 amino acids. CDR3 residues: CASSLVPDYGYTF. The CDR3 bases are TGTGCCAGCAGCTTAGTCCCAGACTATGGCTACACCTTC.

The chain has TRBV14 and TRBJ2-2; possibly TRBD2 for D (5 bases). This CDR3 is 14 amino acids long. Germline V lookup: CDR1 SGHDN, CDR2 FVKESK. V dropped 3 bases and J dropped 2 bases, with 7 bases sitting between them. The CDR3, as DNA: TGTGCCAGCAGCCAGACTATTAACACCGGGGAGCTGTTTTTT. This codes for CASSQTINTGELFF.

To note about this clone: Other nucleotide sequences in the sample specify the same CDR3. The chain has TRBV2 and TRBJ1-1; possible D gene TRBD1, 5 bases. Deletions cut 6 bases from V and 10 bases from J, with 9 bases between. Germline loops: CDR1 SNHLY, CDR2 FYNNEI. The CDR3 extends over 10 amino acids. CDR3 in DNA: TGTGCCAGCAGGGGGCATTCAGCTTTCTTT. This gives the protein CASRGHSAFF.

The chain couples TRBV6-1 to TRBJ1-1; perhaps TRBD1 as D (5 bases). CDR3 length: 14 amino acids. Germline CDR1 reads MNHNS; CDR2 reads SASEGT. V dropped 3 bases and J dropped 1 base, with 9 bases sitting between them. CDR3 sequence reads: CASSDQGWNTEAFF. Here the CDR3 DNA reads TGTGCCAGCAGTGACCAGGGATGGAACACTGAAGCTTTCTTT.

This chain uses TRBV9 with TRBJ1-4; tentative D call: TRBD1 (5 bases). The CDR3 spans 16 residues. Germline CDR1 SGDLS, CDR2 YYNGEE. Trimming left V 4 bases short and J 1 base short, with 14 bases between. The CDR3 DNA reads as TGTGCCAGCAGCCCCCGGTGGGGGGGAACTAATGAAAAACTGTTTTTT. Protein product: CASSPRWGGTNEKLFF.

The chain employs TRBV6-1 and TRBJ2-7, with D possibly being TRBD1 (6 bases). The germline gives CDR1 MNHNS, CDR2 SASEGT. Trimming stripped 2 bases from V and 3 bases from J, with 11 bases between. This CDR3 has 14 residues. The CDR3 bases are TGTGCCAGCAGTGAATGGGACATCAACTACGAGCAGTACTTC. The encoded protein is CASSEWDINYEQYF.

This chain connects TRBV10-3 to TRBJ2-5; 9 bases are a match to TRBD1. The CDR3 consists of 16 residues. The trim removed 4 bases at V and 4 bases at J, leaving 10 bases unmatched. Germline V lookup: CDR1 ENHRY, CDR2 SYGVKD. This CDR3 is CAISASGTGIRETQYF. The CDR3, as DNA: TGTGCCATCAGTGCCTCCGGGACAGGGATACGAGAGACCCAGTACTTC.

V is TRBV9 and J is TRBJ1-5; no clear D gene. The length of the CDR3 is 13 residues. V shed 0 bases and J shed 5 bases, with 6 bases lying between them. CDR1 SGDLS and CDR2 YYNGEE come from the germline V gene. CDR3 DNA: TGTGCCAGCAGCGTAGGCAGCGATCAGCCCCAGCATTTT. It codes for CASSVGSDQPQHF.

V and J are TRBV5-1 and TRBJ2-7; the D gene is possibly TRBD1 (6 bases). Germline values: CDR1 SGHRS, CDR2 YFSETQ. The length of the CDR3 is 13 residues. V shed 5 bases and J shed 5 bases, with 14 bases lying between them. For the CDR3, the DNA is TGCGCCAGCAGAATGGCAGGGGCCCACGAGCAGTACTTC. Its translation: CASRMAGAHEQYF.

The chain links TRBV28 to TRBJ1-4; TRBD1 might be the D (6 bases). The CDR3 loop spans 15 amino acids. Germline V CDR1 and CDR2: MDHEN, SYDVKM. V was clipped by 6 bases and J by 0 bases, with 11 bases between them. The CDR3, as DNA: TGTGCCAGCAGGCTCAGGGGCGCAACTAATGAAAAACTGTTTTTT. Amino acid sequence: CASRLRGATNEKLFF.

This clone has just one count. This rearrangement joins TRBV6-2 or TRBV6-3 to TRBJ1-1; a possible D gene is TRBD1 (6 bases). V was shortened by 2 bases and J by 1 base, with 8 bases between the two germline ends. The CDR3 covers 14 residues. Germline V gives CDR1 MNHEY, CDR2 SVGEGT. CDR3 DNA: TGTGCCAGCAGTTACGGGGGGGCGAACACTGAAGCTTTCTTT. Amino acid sequence: CASSYGGANTEAFF.

J is TRBJ2-5 and V is TRBV2; 8 nucleotides align to TRBD1. Germline CDR1 reads SNHLY; CDR2 reads FYNNEI. Trimming at V came to 7 bases and at J to 4 bases, leaving 11 bases not matched to a gene. The CDR3 has 15 amino acids. CDR3 region: CASMLDRAPAETQYF. CDR3 nucleotide sequence: TGTGCCAGCATGCTGGACAGGGCCCCAGCAGAGACCCAGTACTTC.

This clone was observed once. The chain joins TRBV6-2 or TRBV6-3 to TRBJ2-3; 13 nucleotides line up with TRBD2. Germline V gene sequence: CDR1 MNHEY, CDR2 SVGEGT. This CDR3 has 14 residues. J gave up 6 bases and V 4 bases, and 1 base lay outside the gene matches. CDR3 in DNA: TGTGCCAGCAGTTTGACTAGCGGGGGGGATACGCAGTATTTT. Residues: CASSLTSGGDTQYF.

This chain links TRBV10-2 with TRBJ1-2, with D uncertain. The CDR3 is made up of 14 amino acids. Germline CDR1 WSHSY, CDR2 SAAADI. The ends were cut back, 4 bases at V and 4 bases at J, with 13 bases in the middle. This chain's CDR3 is CASSGVESGYGYTF. CDR3 nucleotide sequence: TGCGCCAGCAGTGGGGTCGAGTCGGGCTATGGCTACACCTTC.

Regarding this clone: An end of the junction differs from the germline gene, which may be a read error. V usage is TRBV15 and J usage is TRBJ1-1, with unresolved D. The CDR3 runs to 11 residues. The germline V gene has CDR1 LNHNV and CDR2 YYDKDF (reference sequence). Written as DNA, the CDR3 is TGTGCCACCAGCAGAGTGGCGACATTTGTCTTT. Its translation is CATSRVATFVF. Full variable domain (missing parts from reference TRBV15 and TRBJ1-1): DAMVIQNPRYQVTQFGKPVTLSCSQTLNHNVMYWYQQKSSQAPKLLFHYYDKDFNNEADTPDNFQSRRPNTSFCFLDIRSPGLGDTAMYLCATSRVATFVFGQGTRLTVV.

The chain couples TRBV27 to TRBJ2-1; possible D gene TRBD2, 5 bases. This CDR3 has 16 amino acids. From germline, CDR1 is MNHEY and CDR2 SMNVEV (reference sequence). Trimming took off 4 bases at V and 5 bases at J, with 18 bases between the two ends. For the CDR3, the DNA is TGTGCCAGCAGTTCACTTGGACTCGGTTTACACAATGAGCAGTTCTTC. It is translated as CASSSLGLGLHNEQFF.